This T cell receptor (beta chain) was profiled in a study of blood T cell repertoires in COVID-19. The CDR3 totals 12 residues. Germline values: CDR1 SNHLY, CDR2 FYNNEI. The germline V and J ends were trimmed by 7 bases and 6 bases, with 13 bases remaining between them. Assay: immunoSEQ multiplex PCR; the TCRdb copy retains only in-frame clones and omits some. The table includes around 98,000 clones, approximately 80% detected once. J is TRBJ2-7 and V is TRBV2, with TRBD1 as a possible D gene (6 bases). The clonotype originates from a man aged 70-80 years with active or convalescent COVID-19. The sample taken for sequencing was peripheral blood. The CDR3 protein is CASTQGIGEQYF. In DNA form, the CDR3 reads TGTGCCAGCACCCAGGGGATTGGCGAGCAGTACTTC.